The present T cell receptor beta chain was sequenced within a study of CD8 T cells in ankylosing spondylitis (TCRdb year 2017). A note on the overall study: To find TCR variants linked to disease, the study profiled T cell receptor beta repertoires in ankylosing spondylitis patients and healthy donors. The full study cohort was made up of 20 to 25 ankylosing spondylitis patients and 108 healthy donors. Samples of peripheral blood were taken, and for ankylosing spondylitis patients, synovial fluid was collected as well. General conclusions and limits of the study: Blood from ankylosing spondylitis patients appeared to be characterized by a TCR beta motif composed of about eight highly homologous amino acid variants. Some motif variants had previously been reported in the synovial fluid and blood of reactive arthritis patients, which suggests shared mechanisms of disease initiation. According to the report, matched synovial fluid samples from ankylosing spondylitis patients were significantly enriched for the disease-linked clones. The disease-linked clones showed a CD8+ phenotype and occurred at relatively low frequencies in peripheral blood.

Instrument on record: Illumina HiSeq 2500. Quantitative 5'-RACE with molecular barcodes was the method used to prepare the TCR beta libraries. For the original study's pipeline: Disease-linked TCR variants were identified with a new computational method built on a probabilistic model of VDJ rearrangement. Starting from the raw public reads, TCRdb applied fastp trimming at Q25, assembled clones with MiXCR and retained in-frame beta chains. Every entry covers one CDR3 protein and lists the most common genes and DNA from its rows. TCRdb, rather than the study authors, made the V and J calls. This sample holds some 130,000 distinct CDR3 sequences; approximately 10% were observed only once. Of the sample, over 4% is held by the ten largest clones. This clonotype was counted between two and nine times. Its antigen has not been determined. Base qualities were left out, and no much larger clone turns up one base away.

The CDR3 goes from the cysteine to the phenylalanine over 16 residues. Only the CDR3 region is kept as DNA, spanning 48 bases read in frame from base 1. The trim is 4 bases for V and 2 bases for J, with a gap of 17 bases between the germline ends. CDR1 and CDR2, looked up from the germline V gene, are SGHNT and YENEEA. The specimen was blood, either unsorted or a sorted T cell fraction (not recorded which). The clonotype originates from a female donor with ankylosing spondylitis or in good health (not recorded which). The chain is made from TRBV11-3 and TRBJ1-1, with TRBD1 tentatively as D gene (6 bases match). The nucleotides are TGTGCCAGCAGCTCGCTTTTGGGGGCCAGTAACACTGAAGCTTTCTTT. Translated, this is CASSSLLGASNTEAFF.